What follows describes a single T cell receptor (beta chain). What it binds is unknown. Trimming left V 3 bases short and J 1 base short, with 9 bases between. The length of the CDR3 is 14 residues. Germline loops: CDR1 LGHNA, CDR2 YSLEER. The data derive from a study of neurological immune-mediated disorders. Overall study findings and caveats: The greatest degree of TCR clonal expansion was observed in HTLV-1-associated myelopathy, with the lowest in multiple sclerosis, below that of healthy controls. No sharing of CDR3 amino acid sequences was observed among expanded clones across subjects, suggesting private repertoires in all groups.

Noted time point: longitudinal time-point 1 (baseline). TCRdb recomputed calls from the 5' RACE reads with MiXCR, one row per CDR3 protein. The sample carries over 55,000 distinct CDR3 sequences, roughly 10% recorded once. The rearrangement links TRBV4-3 to TRBJ1-1, with D possibly matching TRBD1 (6 bases). Sequencing was carried out using PBMCs. The source is a male donor with HTLV-1-associated myelopathy (HAM/TSP). This CDR3 is CASSHQDRNTEAFF. CDR3 coding DNA: TGCGCCAGCAGCCATCAGGACAGGAACACTGAAGCTTTCTTT.